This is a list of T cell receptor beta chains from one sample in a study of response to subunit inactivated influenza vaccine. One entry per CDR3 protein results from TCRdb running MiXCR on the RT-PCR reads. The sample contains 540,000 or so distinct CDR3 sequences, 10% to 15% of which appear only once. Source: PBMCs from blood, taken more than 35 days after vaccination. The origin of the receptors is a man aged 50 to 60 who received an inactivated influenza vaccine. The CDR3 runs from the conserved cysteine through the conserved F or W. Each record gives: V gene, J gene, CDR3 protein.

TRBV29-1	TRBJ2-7	CSVGPGQGAYEQYF
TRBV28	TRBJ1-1	CASITNTEAFF
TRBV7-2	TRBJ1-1	CASSLWGGPVTEAFF
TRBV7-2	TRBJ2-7	CASIPGRTQRGEQYF
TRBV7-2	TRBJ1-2	CASSRGRWGGYTF
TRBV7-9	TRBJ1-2	CASTASGDGYGYTF
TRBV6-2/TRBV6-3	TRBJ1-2	CASSYQSYYGYTF
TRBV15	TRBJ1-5	CATSRSTNQPQHF
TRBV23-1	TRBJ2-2	CAIENPAAGRNTGELFF
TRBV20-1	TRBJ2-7	CSAREAGTSGGYEQYF
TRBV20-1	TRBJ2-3	CSALRPGLGDTQYF
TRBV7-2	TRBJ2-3	CASSLAEEDTQYF
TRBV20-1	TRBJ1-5	CSANSGNQPQHF
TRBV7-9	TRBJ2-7	CASSRRDGSYEQYF
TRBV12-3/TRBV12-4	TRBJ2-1	CASSLAGLADNEQFF
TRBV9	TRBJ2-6	CASSPRTSSGANVLTF
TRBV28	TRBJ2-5	CASSPRDRVLQETQYF
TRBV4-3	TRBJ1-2	CASSQVLDPYGYTF
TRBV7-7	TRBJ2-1	CASSRTSPSGRNSEQFF
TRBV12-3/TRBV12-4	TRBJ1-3	CASSTRPGTGNTIYF
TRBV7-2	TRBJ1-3	CASSLGRGRVRGNTIYF
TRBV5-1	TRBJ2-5	CASSIGQGQETQYF